These T cell receptor beta chains were read from a single sample in a study of Ad26.COV2.S vaccination and SARS-CoV-2 variants. TCRdb keeps only in-frame clones here, not all; method: immunoSEQ multiplex PCR. The sample holds 150,000 to 200,000 clones; roughly 87% are singletons and the top ten take 5% to 6.5%. The specimen was peripheral blood, collected after recovery from COVID-19. These receptor sequences come from a human donor who had recovered from COVID-19. CDR3s include the opening cysteine and the closing phenylalanine or tryptophan. Fields, in order: CDR3 DNA, CDR3 protein, J gene, D gene, CDR3 length, V gene, clone size. The D gene is left open where the match is weak. The listing skips clone size in some rows; elsewhere it reads once, few, many or a size class.

TGTGCCAGCAGCCAACCTCCAGCGGGGGGCAGCTCAGGAGGCTACACCTTC CASSQPPAGGSSGGYTF TRBJ1-2 NA 17 TRBV4-2 NA
TGTGCCAGCAGCTTTGGACGGATGAACACTGAAGCTTTCTTT CASSFGRMNTEAFF TRBJ1-1 NA 14 TRBV3-1/TRBV3-2 NA
TGTGCCAGCAGTCCCGACGGGCGAAGGCCCCAGCATTTT CASSPDGRRPQHF TRBJ1-5 NA 13 TRBV6-6 NA
TGCGCCAGCAGCCAAGGGCCCGGCGTAGATACGCAGTATTTT CASSQGPGVDTQYF TRBJ2-3 NA 14 TRBV4-1 once
TGTGCCAGCAGCCTCGGGGGCAGGTATGAGCAGTTCTTC CASSLGGRYEQFF TRBJ2-1 NA 13 TRBV28 NA
TGTGCCAGCAGTCCGGGGGGTTCTGGAAACACCATATATTTT CASSPGGSGNTIYF TRBJ1-3 NA 14 TRBV7-3 few
TGTGCCATCAGAGACACCGGGACAGGATATGGCTACACCTTC CAIRDTGTGYGYTF TRBJ1-2 TRBD1 14 TRBV10-3 NA
TGTGCCAGCAGTTACGCCAGAGGGAACGAGCAGTACTTC CASSYARGNEQYF TRBJ2-7 NA 13 TRBV6-5 few
TGTGCCAGCAGTGAAACAGGGGAATACACCATATATTTT CASSETGEYTIYF TRBJ1-3 TRBD1 13 TRBV6-1 few
TGTGCCAGCAGCCAAGGATCAGGTTCCTACGAGCAGTACTTC CASSQGSGSYEQYF TRBJ2-7 NA 14 TRBV3-1/TRBV3-2 NA
TGTGCCAGCCTTTCATGGGACATTAAAGCTTTCTTT CASLSWDIKAFF TRBJ1-1 NA 12 TRBV25-1 NA
TGTGCCAGCAGCTTCAGGGGTGGGACTAGCGGGGGGGCCAATGAGCAGTATTTT CASSFRGGTSGGANEQYF TRBJ2-3 TRBD2 18 TRBV7-2 NA
TGTGCCAGCAGCTCAGACACCCCCCCCTACGAGCAGTACTTC CASSSDTPPYEQYF TRBJ2-7 NA 14 TRBV21-1 NA
TGTGCCAGCAGTTTGATGGGGGAAGGGACCTCATCCTACGAGCAGTACTTC CASSLMGEGTSSYEQYF TRBJ2-7 NA 17 TRBV28 NA
TGTGCCAGCACCCGACAGGCCCCTACCTCCTACGAGCAGTACTTC CASTRQAPTSYEQYF TRBJ2-7 NA 15 TRBV6-5 NA
TGTGCCAGCAGTGAAGTTCTTTTCGGGACAGCAACCTACGAGCAGTACTTC CASSEVLFGTATYEQYF TRBJ2-7 TRBD1 17 TRBV2 NA
TGTGCCAGCAGCCCCCGATCCTGGGGAGCGGGAGGCAGAAATGAGCAGTTCTTC CASSPRSWGAGGRNEQFF TRBJ2-1 TRBD2 18 TRBV11-3 NA
TGCGCCAGCTCAGGACAGGGGAGGGATACGCAGTATTTT CASSGQGRDTQYF TRBJ2-3 TRBD1 13 TRBV10-2 few
TGCGCCAGCAGCTTAACCCGGACAGGGTACACAGATACGCAGTATTTT CASSLTRTGYTDTQYF TRBJ2-3 TRBD1 16 TRBV5-1 NA
TGTGCCAGCAGCCAGTGGGCAGGGACCGGGGAGCTGTTTTTT CASSQWAGTGELFF TRBJ2-2 NA 14 TRBV14 NA
TGTGCCAGTAGGCCGCTCTCTGGAAACACCATATATTTT CASRPLSGNTIYF TRBJ1-3 NA 13 TRBV19 few
TGTGCCAGCAGCTTGGACGCCTCCTCCTTGAAGCAGTACTTC CASSLDASSLKQYF TRBJ2-7 NA 14 TRBV7-8 NA
TGTGCCAGCAGTGGGGGGATCCTACAGGGGGACGAGCAGTACTTC CASSGGILQGDEQYF TRBJ2-7 TRBD1 15 TRBV25-1 NA
TGTGCCAGCAGCTTACCTAGCGCCTTACCCATCAATGAGCAGTTCTTC CASSLPSALPINEQFF TRBJ2-1 NA 16 TRBV5-6 NA
TGTGCCAGCACGATTTATACAGGGTTGGACCACGAGCAGTACTTC CASTIYTGLDHEQYF TRBJ2-7 NA 15 TRBV27 NA
TGTGCCAGCAGTGACAGGGGACTCTACGAGCAGTACTTC CASSDRGLYEQYF TRBJ2-7 NA 13 TRBV6-1 once
TGTGCCAGCAGCCAATCATCCCTTGACACACCTCACCAAGAGACCCAGTACTTC CASSQSSLDTPHQETQYF TRBJ2-5 NA 18 TRBV7-9 once
TGTGCCAGCAGCCCGTCGGGACGGTACACTGAAGCTTTCTTT CASSPSGRYTEAFF TRBJ1-1 NA 14 TRBV7-9 NA
TGTGCCACCAGCAGAGAATTAATAGCTTCCGGGGAGCTGTTTTTT CATSRELIASGELFF TRBJ2-2 NA 15 TRBV15 NA
TGTGCCAGCAGCTTAACGACTACTGAAGCTTTCTTT CASSLTTTEAFF TRBJ1-1 NA 12 TRBV7-9 NA
TGTGCCAGCAGCTTTTTAGCGGGGGGGCAGACTAGCACAGATACGCAGTATTTT CASSFLAGGQTSTDTQYF TRBJ2-3 TRBD2 18 TRBV7-8 NA
TGTGCCAGCAGCTTAGGGGCATATGAGCAGTTCTTC CASSLGAYEQFF TRBJ2-1 NA 12 TRBV5-4 NA
TGTGCCAGCAGCGTAGGCCAGAGCTCTGGAAACACCATATATTTT CASSVGQSSGNTIYF TRBJ1-3 NA 15 TRBV9 NA
TGTGCCATCAGTGAGGGAGCAAATGAGCAGTTCTTC CAISEGANEQFF TRBJ2-1 NA 12 TRBV10-3 NA
TGTGCCAGCAGCTTATCGGGGCGAAGGGTTGGTGAGCAGTTCTTC CASSLSGRRVGEQFF TRBJ2-1 NA 15 TRBV5-4 NA
TGTGCCAGCAGCCGCGTAGTCCATGAGCAGTTCTTC CASSRVVHEQFF TRBJ2-1 NA 12 TRBV6-6 NA
TGTGCCAGCAGCCCAGGTGGGACAGGGTTTCAGCCCCAGCATTTT CASSPGGTGFQPQHF TRBJ1-5 TRBD1 15 TRBV7-6 few
TGTGCCAGCAGTTCTCTCGGGTCCCTCAGTCCACCCCTCCACTTT CASSSLGSLSPPLHF TRBJ1-6 NA 15 TRBV6-5 NA
TGTGCCAGCAGCATAGGGTCTTACGAGCAGTACTTC CASSIGSYEQYF TRBJ2-7 NA 12 TRBV12-3/TRBV12-4 NA
TGTGCCAGCAGTGCCGCACAGGGAACGCTAGCCAAAAACATTCAGTACTTC CASSAAQGTLAKNIQYF TRBJ2-4 NA 17 TRBV28 NA
TGTGCCAGCAGCGTAGGGGGAAACACCGGGGAGCTGTTTTTT CASSVGGNTGELFF TRBJ2-2 NA 14 TRBV9 NA
TGTGCCATCAGTGAGTCTGGTTCGGCAGCGAACACTGAAGCTTTCTTT CAISESGSAANTEAFF TRBJ1-1 NA 16 TRBV10-3 NA
TGTGCCAGCAGCTTGGGAAAGGGCCCATATAGCAATCAGCCCCAGCATTTT CASSLGKGPYSNQPQHF TRBJ1-5 NA 17 TRBV5-6 NA